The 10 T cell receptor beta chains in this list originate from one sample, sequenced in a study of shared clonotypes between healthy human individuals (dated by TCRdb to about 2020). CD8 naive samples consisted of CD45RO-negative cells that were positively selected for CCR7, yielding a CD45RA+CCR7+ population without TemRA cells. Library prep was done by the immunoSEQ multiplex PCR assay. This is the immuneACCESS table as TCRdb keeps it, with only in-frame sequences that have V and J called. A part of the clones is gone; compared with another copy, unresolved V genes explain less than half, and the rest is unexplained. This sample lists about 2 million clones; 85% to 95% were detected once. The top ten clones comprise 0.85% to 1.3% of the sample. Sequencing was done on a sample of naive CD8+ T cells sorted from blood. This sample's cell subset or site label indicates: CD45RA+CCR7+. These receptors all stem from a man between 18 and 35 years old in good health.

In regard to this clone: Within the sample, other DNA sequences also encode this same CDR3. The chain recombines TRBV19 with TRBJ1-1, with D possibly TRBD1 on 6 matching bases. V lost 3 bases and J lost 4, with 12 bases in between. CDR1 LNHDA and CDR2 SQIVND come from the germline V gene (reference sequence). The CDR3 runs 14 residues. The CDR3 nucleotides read TGTGCCAGTAGTATCGGGGGGGCAGGCACTGAAGCTTTCTTT. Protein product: CASSIGGAGTEAFF.

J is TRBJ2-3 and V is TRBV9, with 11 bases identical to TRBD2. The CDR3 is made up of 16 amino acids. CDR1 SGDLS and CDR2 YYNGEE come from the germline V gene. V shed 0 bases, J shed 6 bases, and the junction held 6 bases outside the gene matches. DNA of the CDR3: TGTGCCAGCAGCGTAGCTCTAGCGGGAGGAGGGGATACGCAGTATTTT. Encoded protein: CASSVALAGGGDTQYF.

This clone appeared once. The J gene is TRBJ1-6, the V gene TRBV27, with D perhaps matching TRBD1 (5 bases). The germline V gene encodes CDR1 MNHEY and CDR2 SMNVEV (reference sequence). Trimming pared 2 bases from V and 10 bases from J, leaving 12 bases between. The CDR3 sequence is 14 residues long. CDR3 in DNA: TGTGCCAGCAGTTTACGGACATCGTCCTCACCCCTCCACTTT. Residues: CASSLRTSSSPLHF.

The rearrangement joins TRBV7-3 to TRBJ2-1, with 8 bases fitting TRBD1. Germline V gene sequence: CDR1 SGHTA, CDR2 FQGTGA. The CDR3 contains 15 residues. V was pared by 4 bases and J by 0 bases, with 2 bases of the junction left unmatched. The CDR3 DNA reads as TGTGCCAGCAGCTCCGGGACAGGCTCCTACAATGAGCAGTTCTTC. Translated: CASSSGTGSYNEQFF.

The CDR3 sequence: CASSERFSNNEQFF. In DNA form, the CDR3 reads TGCGCCAGCAGCGAGCGGTTCTCTAACAATGAGCAGTTCTTC. The chain combines TRBV4-3 with TRBJ2-1; weak D call: TRBD2 (5 bases). Trimming left V 5 bases short and J 5 bases short, with 13 bases between. Per the germline V gene, CDR1 is LGHNA and CDR2 is YSLEER. The CDR3 runs 14 residues.

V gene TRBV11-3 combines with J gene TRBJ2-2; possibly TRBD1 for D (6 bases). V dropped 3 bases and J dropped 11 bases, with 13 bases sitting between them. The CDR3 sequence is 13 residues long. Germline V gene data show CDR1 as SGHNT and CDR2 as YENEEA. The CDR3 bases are TGTGCCAGCAGCTTCACTTCCGGGACAGAGCTGTTTTTT. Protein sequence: CASSFTSGTELFF. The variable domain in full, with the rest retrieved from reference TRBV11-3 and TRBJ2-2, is EAGVVQSPRYKIIEKKQPVAFWCNPISGHNTLYWYLQNLGQGPELLIRYENEEAVDDSQLPKDRFSAERLKGVDSTLKIQPAELGDSAVYLCASSFTSGTELFFGEGSRLTVL.

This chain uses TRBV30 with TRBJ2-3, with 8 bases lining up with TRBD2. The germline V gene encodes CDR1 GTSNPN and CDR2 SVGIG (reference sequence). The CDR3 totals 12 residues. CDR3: CASSGDTDTQYF. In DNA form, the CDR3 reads TGTGCGAGTAGCGGGGACACAGATACGCAGTATTTT.

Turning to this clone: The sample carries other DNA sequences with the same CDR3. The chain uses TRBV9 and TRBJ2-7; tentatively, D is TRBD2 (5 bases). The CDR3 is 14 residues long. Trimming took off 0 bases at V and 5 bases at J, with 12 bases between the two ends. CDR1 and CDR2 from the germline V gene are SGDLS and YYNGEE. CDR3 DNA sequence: TGTGCCAGCAGCGTAGACGGGATCAGCAACGAGCAGTACTTC. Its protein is CASSVDGISNEQYF.

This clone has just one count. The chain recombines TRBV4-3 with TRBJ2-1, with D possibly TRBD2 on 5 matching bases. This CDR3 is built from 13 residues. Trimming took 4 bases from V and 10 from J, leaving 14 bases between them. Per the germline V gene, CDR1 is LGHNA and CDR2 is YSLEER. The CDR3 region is CASSLTVGGEQFF. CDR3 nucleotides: TGCGCCAGCAGCCTTACCGTGGGCGGGGAGCAGTTCTTC.

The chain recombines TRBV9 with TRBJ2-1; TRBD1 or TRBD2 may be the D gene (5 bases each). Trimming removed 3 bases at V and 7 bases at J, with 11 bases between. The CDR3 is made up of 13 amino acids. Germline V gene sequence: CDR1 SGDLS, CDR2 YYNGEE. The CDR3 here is CASSAGTPNEQFF. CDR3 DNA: TGTGCCAGCAGCGCCGGGACGCCGAATGAGCAGTTCTTC.